This passage covers 8 T cell receptor beta chains from one sample sequenced in a study of shared clonotypes between healthy human individuals. TCRdb's table, derived via immunoSEQ multiplex PCR, lists solely in-frame clones and lacks some. The sample contains roughly 2.2 million clones, 93% of which appear only once. The sample taken for sequencing was naive CD4+ T cells from PBMCs. As for subset: CD45RA+ positively selected. The receptors derive from a man younger than 35 in good health. Some clones in this sample may be carry-over from other donors' samples.

A remark on this clone: Different DNA sequences within this sample yield the same CDR3. This sequence joins TRBV5-1 and TRBJ1-3; no clear D. V was shortened by 0 bases and J by 4 bases, with 8 bases between the two germline ends. Germline lookup yields CDR1 SGHRS and CDR2 YFSETQ. CDR3 size: 14 residues. The CDR3 spells CASSLAGYGNTIYF. The CDR3 nucleotides read TGCGCCAGCAGCTTGGCGGGGTACGGAAACACCATATATTTT.

This clone came up once. V is TRBV27 and J is TRBJ1-1; the D gene is possibly TRBD1 (6 bases). V lost 2 bases to trimming and J lost 4 bases, with 11 bases between them. CDR1 is MNHEY, CDR2 SMNVEV, per germline (reference sequence). The CDR3 is made up of 14 amino acids. CDR3 loop: CASSLVQGGTEAFF. In DNA, the CDR3 is TGTGCCAGCAGTTTAGTACAGGGTGGCACTGAAGCTTTCTTT.

This clone was detected once. The chain couples TRBV7-8 to TRBJ2-7, with 10 bases matching TRBD1. The germline CDR1 and CDR2 sequences are SGHVS and FQNEAQ. CDR3 length: 15 amino acids. Trimming cost V 4 bases and J 5 bases; bases outside gene matches: 8. Here the CDR3 reads CASSWTGTGVHEQYF. CDR3 nucleotide sequence: TGTGCCAGCAGCTGGACCGGGACAGGGGTCCACGAGCAGTACTTC.

The chain combines TRBV28 with TRBJ2-7; a possible D gene is TRBD1 (6 bases). The V end was cut by 5 bases, the J end by 9 bases, with 14 bases between. The CDR3 is 12 amino acids. In germline, CDR1 is MDHEN, CDR2 SYDVKM. DNA for the CDR3: TGTGCCAGCAGTATAAACGACAGGAGGCAGTACTTC. Amino acids: CASSINDRRQYF. Based on the CDR3 plus reference TRBV28 and TRBJ2-7, the full variable domain is DVKVTQSSRYLVKRTGEKVFLECVQDMDHENMFWYRQDPGLGLRLIYFSYDVKMKEKGDIPEGYSVSREKKERFSLILESASTNQTSMYLCASSINDRRQYFGPGTRLTVT.

The chain joins TRBV7-2 to TRBJ1-1; D ambiguous. This CDR3 is built from 14 residues. Trimming removed 7 bases at V and 4 bases at J, with 16 bases between. CDR1 is SGHTA, CDR2 FQGNSA, per germline. CDR3 sequence (DNA): TGTGCCAGCAATCCCCAGTCTTCTTTCACTGAAGCTTTCTTT. This gives the protein CASNPQSSFTEAFF.

The genes are TRBV5-1 and TRBJ1-1; D unclear. Between the trimmed V and J ends, which lost 0 bases and 7 bases, there was a span of 16 bases. Germline CDR1 and CDR2: SGHRS and YFSETQ. The CDR3 has 15 amino acids. CDR3 residues: CASSLAPEGTDEAFF. The CDR3 nucleotides read TGCGCCAGCAGCTTGGCCCCAGAAGGAACAGATGAAGCTTTCTTT.

This chain links TRBV2 with TRBJ2-5, with 10 bases matching TRBD2. Germline loops: CDR1 SNHLY, CDR2 FYNNEI. The CDR3 totals 15 residues. The V segment lost 4 bases and the J segment 3 bases; nucleotides outside the gene matches: 5. The CDR3 reads CASSGPLAGEETQYF. The CDR3 DNA sequence: TGTGCCAGCAGTGGGCCCCTAGCGGGAGAAGAGACCCAGTACTTC.

This rearrangement joins TRBV7-8 to TRBJ2-5, with D possibly being TRBD1 (6 bases). The germline V gene encodes CDR1 SGHVS and CDR2 FQNEAQ. V was shortened by 3 bases and J by 5 bases, with 19 bases between the two germline ends. The CDR3 runs to 16 residues. CDR3 sequence: CASSFRNRDEGETQYF. DNA of the CDR3: TGTGCCAGCAGCTTTAGGAACAGGGACGAAGGGGAGACCCAGTACTTC.